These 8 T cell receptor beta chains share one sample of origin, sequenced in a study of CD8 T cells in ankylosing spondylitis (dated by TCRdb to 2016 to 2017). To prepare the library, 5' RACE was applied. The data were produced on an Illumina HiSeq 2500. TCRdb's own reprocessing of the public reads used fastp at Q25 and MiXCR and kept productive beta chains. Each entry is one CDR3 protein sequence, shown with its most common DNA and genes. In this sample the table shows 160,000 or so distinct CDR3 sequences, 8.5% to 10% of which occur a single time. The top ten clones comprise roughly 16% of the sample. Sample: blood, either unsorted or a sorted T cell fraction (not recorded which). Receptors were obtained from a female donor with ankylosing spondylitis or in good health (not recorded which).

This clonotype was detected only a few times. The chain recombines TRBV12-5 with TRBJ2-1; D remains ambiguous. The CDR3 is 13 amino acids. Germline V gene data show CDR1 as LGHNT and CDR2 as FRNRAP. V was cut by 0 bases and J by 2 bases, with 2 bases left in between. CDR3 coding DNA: TGTGCTAGTGGTTTGGTACCCTACAATGAGCAGTTCTTC. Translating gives CASGLVPYNEQFF.

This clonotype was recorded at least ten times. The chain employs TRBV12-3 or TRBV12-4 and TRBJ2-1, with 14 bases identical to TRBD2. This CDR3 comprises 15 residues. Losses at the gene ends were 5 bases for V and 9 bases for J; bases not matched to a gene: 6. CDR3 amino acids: CASSAGLAGVLEQFF. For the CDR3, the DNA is TGTGCCAGCAGTGCGGGACTAGCGGGAGTCCTTGAGCAGTTCTTC.

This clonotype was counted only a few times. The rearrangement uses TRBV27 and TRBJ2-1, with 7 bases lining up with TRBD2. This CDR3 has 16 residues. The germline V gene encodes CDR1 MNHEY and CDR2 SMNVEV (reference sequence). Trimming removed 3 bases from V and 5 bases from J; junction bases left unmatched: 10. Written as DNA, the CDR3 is TGTGCCAGCAGTTTTTCCACGGGGGGTCGTGACAATGAGCAGTTCTTC. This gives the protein CASSFSTGGRDNEQFF.

The CDR3 DNA is TGTGCCAGCAGCCAAGATTCTTCGGCTGGGGCCAACGTCCTGACTTTC. Encoded protein: CASSQDSSAGANVLTF. The chain joins TRBV3-1 to TRBJ2-6; D gene unclear. This CDR3 spans 16 amino acids. The V gene lost 0 bases and the J gene lost 2 bases, with 8 bases spanning the gap. CDR1 and CDR2 (germline): LGHDT, YNNKEL (reference sequence).

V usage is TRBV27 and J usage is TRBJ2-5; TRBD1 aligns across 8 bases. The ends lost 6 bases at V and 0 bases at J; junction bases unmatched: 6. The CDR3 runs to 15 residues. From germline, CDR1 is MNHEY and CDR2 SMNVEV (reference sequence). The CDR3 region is CASSPGQEYQETQYF. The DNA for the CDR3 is TGTGCCAGCAGCCCGGGACAGGAGTACCAAGAGACCCAGTACTTC.

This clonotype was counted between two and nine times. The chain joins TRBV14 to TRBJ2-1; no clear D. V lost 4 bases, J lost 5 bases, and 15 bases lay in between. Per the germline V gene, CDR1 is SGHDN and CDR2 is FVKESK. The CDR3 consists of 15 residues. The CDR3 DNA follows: TGTGCCAGCAGCCCTAGTGGGATGCGAGACAATGAGCAGTTCTTC. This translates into CASSPSGMRDNEQFF.

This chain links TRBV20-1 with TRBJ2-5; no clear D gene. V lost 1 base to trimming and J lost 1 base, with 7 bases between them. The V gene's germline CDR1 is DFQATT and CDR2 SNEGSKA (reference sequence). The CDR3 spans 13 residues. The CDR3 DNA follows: TGCAGTGCTAGAGCCGATTCCCAAGAGACCCAGTACTTC. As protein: CSARADSQETQYF.

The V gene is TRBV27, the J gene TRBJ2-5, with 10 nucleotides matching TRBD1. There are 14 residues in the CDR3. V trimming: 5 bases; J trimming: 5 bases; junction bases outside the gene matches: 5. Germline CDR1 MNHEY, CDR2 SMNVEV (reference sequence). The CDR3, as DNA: TGTGCCAGCAGTATCGGACAGGGGGGTGAGACCCAGTACTTC. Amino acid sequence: CASSIGQGGETQYF.